The 16 T cell receptor beta chains reported below all come from one sample, sequenced in a study of T cells in Graves' hyperthyroidism and ophthalmopathy (dated by TCRdb to the late 2010s). Library creation used multiplex PCR. Sequenced on an Illumina HiSeq 2000. The TCR beta CDR3 regions were amplified from the RNA transcripts. For the first round of RT-PCR on the TCR CDR3, the HTBI primer set was used together with the Qiagen OneStep RT-PCR kit. Using fastp at Q25 and MiXCR, TCRdb reprocessed the public reads and kept productive beta chains. Merged by CDR3 protein, the rows form single entries marked with the most common genes and DNA. This sample lists 500,000 to 700,000 distinct CDR3 sequences; around 17% were detected once. The top ten clones comprise more than 15% of the sample. Sequences were obtained from blood. The receptors here all came from a woman younger than 35 with Graves' hyperthyroidism.

This clonotype was observed many times. The V call is TRBV12-3 or TRBV12-4, the J call TRBJ1-1, with D hard to call. Trimming took 2 bases from V and 7 from J, leaving 8 bases between them. CDR3 length: 12 amino acids. The DNA for the CDR3 is TGTGCCAGCAGTTTAATAGGAGATGAAGCTTTCTTT. Encoded protein: CASSLIGDEAFF.

The chain carries TRBV5-5 and TRBJ2-3, with D uncertain. The CDR3 has 15 residues. CDR1 SGHKS and CDR2 YYEKEE come from the germline V gene (reference sequence). V gave up 3 bases and J gave up 1 base, with 12 bases separating them. DNA of the CDR3: TGTGCCAGCAGCTCCCGGATAGACGGCACAGATACGCAGTATTTT. Its translation: CASSSRIDGTDTQYF.

The chain links TRBV5-4 to TRBJ2-1; 9 nucleotides match TRBD2. Germline CDR1 is SGHNT and CDR2 is YYREEE (reference sequence). The CDR3 has 16 amino acids. V lost 4 bases, J lost 9 bases, and 14 bases stayed unmatched. The CDR3: CASSPRGREGLGEQFF. DNA for the CDR3: TGTGCCAGCAGCCCCCGGGGGCGGGAGGGCCTCGGTGAGCAGTTCTTC.

This rearrangement joins TRBV19 to TRBJ1-6; TRBD1 might be the D (5 bases). Germline values: CDR1 LNHDA, CDR2 SQIVND (reference sequence). The germline V and J ends were trimmed by 5 bases and 10 bases, with 12 bases remaining between them. The CDR3 length is 13 residues. The CDR3 DNA is TGTGCCAGTAGTGCGCAGGGAGCCTCACCCCTCCACTTT. It is translated as CASSAQGASPLHF.

Concerning this clonotype: Sequence at one end of the junction differs from germline and may be a read error. The chain links TRBV15 to TRBJ1-1, with unresolved D. Per the germline V gene, CDR1 is LNHNV and CDR2 is YYDKDF (reference sequence). CDR3 length equals 13 residues. CDR3 sequence: CATSREPNTETFF. The DNA of the CDR3 is TGTGCCACCAGCAGAGAACCGAACACTGAAACTTTCTTT.

This clonotype was recorded a few times. The chain has TRBV7-9 and TRBJ1-2; D remains unclear. Trimming removed 2 bases from V and 10 bases from J, with 11 bases in between. Looked up from germline, CDR1 is SEHNR and CDR2 is FQNEAQ (reference sequence). The CDR3 totals 12 residues. CDR3 amino acids: CASSLMGGPYTF. The CDR3 bases are TGTGCCAGCAGCTTAATGGGAGGTCCCTACACCTTC.

This clonotype occurred many times. The V call is TRBV7-2, the J call TRBJ1-2; a possible D gene is TRBD1 (5 bases). The CDR3 contains 16 residues. The germline V gene has CDR1 SGHTA and CDR2 FQGNSA. V lost 5 bases and J lost 4, with 20 bases in between. For the CDR3, the DNA is TGTGCCAGCAGCGGGCGGGACGTCTCGATGGGCTATGGCTACACCTTC. Translating it yields CASSGRDVSMGYGYTF.

This clonotype was counted ten times or more. The rearrangement links TRBV6-1 to TRBJ1-6, with TRBD1 matching over 10 bases. V lost 1 base and J lost 9; bases outside the gene matches: 0. Germline V lookup: CDR1 MNHNS, CDR2 SASEGT. This CDR3 region has 14 residues. The CDR3 spells CASSEGTGGSPLHF. The CDR3 DNA sequence: TGTGCCAGCAGTGAAGGGACAGGGGGTTCACCCCTCCACTTT.

This clonotype was seen just once. A much larger clone lies a single base off, so this may be a read error. The chain links TRBV28 to TRBJ1-1; D gene ambiguous. The CDR3 is made up of 11 amino acids. Germline V gene sequence: CDR1 MDHEN, CDR2 SYDVKM. The CDR3 coding sequence is TGTGCCAACAGTTTATTAGGGGAAGCTTTCTTT. Protein: CANSLLGEAFF.

This chain links TRBV5-6 with TRBJ2-4; D remains ambiguous. The CDR3 totals 15 residues. V was shortened by 1 base and J by 0 bases, with 8 bases between the two germline ends. In germline, CDR1 is SGHDT, CDR2 YYEEEE. The CDR3 DNA sequence: TGTGCCAGCAGCTTGATTGGCCTAGCCAAAAACATTCAGTACTTC. Its translation is CASSLIGLAKNIQYF.

This clonotype was seen ten or more times. The CDR3 sequence is CASSYSDSADTQYF. The CDR3 DNA reads TGTGCCAGCAGTTACTCCGACAGCGCAGATACGCAGTATTTT. The chain recombines TRBV6-2 or TRBV6-3 with TRBJ2-3; a weak D match, TRBD1 (5 bases). Germline V CDR1 and CDR2: MNHEY, SVGEGT. The germline V and J ends were trimmed by 0 bases and 4 bases, with 8 bases remaining between them. This CDR3 contains 14 residues.

This clonotype came up a few times. The V gene is TRBV18, the J gene TRBJ2-6; no definite D call. This CDR3 contains 18 residues. CDR1 is KGHSH and CDR2 is LQKENI in the germline V gene. V was shortened by 3 bases and J by 0 bases, with 15 bases between the two germline ends. The CDR3 DNA follows: TGTGCCAGCTCACCCCTGCCCCTCGATAGCTCTGGGGCCAACGTCCTGACTTTC. Translated: CASSPLPLDSSGANVLTF.

This clonotype was found many times. In DNA form, the CDR3 reads TGCAGTGCTACTGGACTAGCGGGGGGGCCCTACAATGAGCAGTTCTTC. As protein: CSATGLAGGPYNEQFF. The chain recombines TRBV20-1 with TRBJ2-1, with TRBD2 matching 15 bases. The V segment lost 4 bases and the J segment 2 bases; nucleotides outside the gene matches: 3. CDR3 length: 16 residues. Germline CDR1 and CDR2: DFQATT and SNEGSKA (reference sequence).

This clonotype came up many times. The chain recombines TRBV12-3 or TRBV12-4 with TRBJ1-1; unclear D gene. The CDR3 covers 14 residues. V was pared by 3 bases and J by 3 bases, with 11 bases between. The CDR3 region has the DNA TGTGCCAGCAGTTTCAGGCAGGCCTACACTGAAGCTTTCTTT. Protein sequence: CASSFRQAYTEAFF.

Remarks on this clonotype: This may arise from a read error, as a much more abundant clone is one base away. CDR3 in amino acids: CATSGQGNQLQHF. The DNA for the CDR3 is TGTGCCACCAGCGGACAGGGGAATCAGCTCCAGCATTTT. V usage is TRBV24-1 and J usage is TRBJ1-5; the match to TRBD1 covers 9 bases. Per germline, CDR1 KGHDR and CDR2 SFDVKD. The CDR3 spans 13 residues.

This clonotype turned up a few times. V is TRBV20-1 and J is TRBJ2-1; TRBD2 agrees at 7 bases. Germline V gene sequence: CDR1 DFQATT, CDR2 SNEGSKA (reference sequence). The CDR3 consists of 13 residues. V trimming: 4 bases; J trimming: 3 bases; junction bases outside the gene matches: 3. The CDR3 DNA sequence: TGCAGTGCTATCCGGGACTACTACAATGAGCAGTTCTTC. Translating gives CSAIRDYYNEQFF.